Below, 31 T cell receptor beta chains from the same sample are listed, as sequenced in a study of T cells expressing NK-cell markers. TCRdb re-called the 5' RACE reads; one entry per CDR3 protein, DNA not given. The sample spans about 550,000 distinct CDR3 sequences; the ten largest clones claim roughly 3.5%. Material: blood T cells: a sorted CD56 or NKG2C T cell subset, CD4+ or CD8+ T cells, or bulk PBMC T cells (not recorded which). These receptors came from a man between 18 and 29 years old in good health.

The V gene is TRBV30, the J gene TRBJ2-3. The CDR3 covers 13 residues. Germline loops: CDR1 GTSNPN, CDR2 SVGIG (reference sequence). CDR3 sequence: CAWSVTGTDTQYF.

The chain recombines TRBV10-2 with TRBJ2-3; without DNA, the TCRdb call of TRBD1 cannot be checked. Germline CDR1 reads WSHSY; CDR2 reads SAAADI. The CDR3 has 15 residues. The CDR3 loop is CASSVGRLGTDTQYF.

The CDR3 protein is CASSTGSFEQFF. The chain links TRBV6-5 to TRBJ2-1; TCRdb outputs TRBD1, but without DNA this stays unchecked. This CDR3 is built from 12 residues. Germline V CDR1 and CDR2: MNHEY, SVGAGI.

The chain is built from TRBV3-1 and TRBJ2-4. The CDR3 is made up of 13 amino acids. Germline CDR1 reads LGHDT; CDR2 reads YNNKEL (reference sequence). This CDR3 reads CASSQDSINIQYF. The full variable domain, completed using reference TRBV3-1 and TRBJ2-4, is DTAVSQTPKYLVTQMGNDKSIKCEQNLGHDTMYWYKQDSKKFLKIMFSYNNKELIINETVPNRFSPKSPDKAHLNLHINSLELGDSAVYFCASSQDSINIQYFGAGTRLSVL.

The rearrangement links TRBV19 to TRBJ2-3. The germline V gene has CDR1 LNHDA and CDR2 SQIVND (reference sequence). This CDR3 comprises 14 residues. CDR3 region: CASSITVYEDTQYF. The complete variable domain, with remaining parts taken from reference TRBV19 and TRBJ2-3, reads DGGITQSPKYLFRKEGQNVTLSCEQNLNHDAMYWYRQDPGQGLRLIYYSQIVNDFQKGDIAEGYSVSREKKESFPLTVTSAQKNPTAFYLCASSITVYEDTQYFGPGTRLTVL.

V is TRBV15 and J is TRBJ2-1; TCRdb lists TRBD1, though no DNA is available to test this call. The CDR3 is 15 residues long. Looked up from germline, CDR1 is LNHNV and CDR2 is YYDKDF (reference sequence). The CDR3 region is CATSARDRVNNEQFF.

The rearrangement joins TRBV18 to TRBJ2-3. CDR3 length equals 14 residues. Germline loops: CDR1 KGHSH, CDR2 LQKENI. The CDR3 protein is CASSPPGAPDTQYF.

The rearrangement links TRBV27 to TRBJ1-1; with no DNA, the TCRdb D assignment of TRBD1 cannot be verified. The CDR3 spans 16 residues. In germline, CDR1 is MNHEY, CDR2 SMNVEV (reference sequence). CDR3 protein: CASSFFPGQGNTEAFF.

The genes are TRBV6-5 and TRBJ2-1; TCRdb lists TRBD1, though no DNA is available to test this call. The CDR3 runs 16 residues. Per germline, CDR1 MNHEY and CDR2 SVGAGI. The CDR3 loop reads CASSYSAGTKNNEQFF.

V is TRBV20-1 and J is TRBJ2-2; TCRdb outputs TRBD1, but without DNA this stays unchecked. This CDR3 has 16 amino acids. The V gene's germline CDR1 is DFQATT and CDR2 SNEGSKA (reference sequence). This chain's CDR3 is CSASRPGTGETGELFF.

This sequence joins TRBV5-6 and TRBJ1-5. The CDR3 runs to 14 residues. Germline assignment: CDR1 SGHDT and CDR2 YYEEEE. The chain's CDR3 is CASSFNVDNQPQHF.

V gene TRBV15 combines with J gene TRBJ2-3; TCRdb outputs TRBD2, but without DNA this stays unchecked. The V gene's germline CDR1 is LNHNV and CDR2 YYDKDF (reference sequence). CDR3 length equals 12 residues. The CDR3 sequence: CATSHSGSTQYF.

V is TRBV29-1 and J is TRBJ2-7; lacking DNA, the TRBD2 call made by TCRdb goes unchecked. This CDR3 has 13 amino acids. Per germline, CDR1 SQVTM and CDR2 ANQGSEA. The CDR3 loop reads CSVEDRAGYEQYF.

The rearrangement uses TRBV20-1 and TRBJ1-5; TCRdb indicates TRBD1, and absent DNA this call remains unverified. This CDR3 spans 14 amino acids. CDR1 is DFQATT and CDR2 is SNEGSKA in the germline V gene (reference sequence). The CDR3 is CSACGQGAAQPQHF.

The genes are TRBV29-1 and TRBJ2-2. This CDR3 is 11 amino acids long. In germline, CDR1 is SQVTM, CDR2 ANQGSEA. The CDR3 sequence is CSVVVTGELFF.

The chain recombines TRBV5-1 with TRBJ1-5; TCRdb lists TRBD1, though no DNA is available to test this call. This CDR3 has 14 amino acids. CDR1 SGHRS and CDR2 YFSETQ come from the germline V gene. The CDR3 sequence is CASSLDGASQPQHF.

The chain is built from TRBV25-1 and TRBJ2-3; lacking DNA, the TRBD2 call made by TCRdb goes unchecked. CDR1 is MGHDK and CDR2 is SYGVNS in the germline V gene. CDR3 size: 18 residues. The chain's CDR3 is CASSEFGAGDSGTDTQYF.

The chain employs TRBV5-1 and TRBJ2-2; TCRdb reports TRBD1, a call that lacks DNA to check it against. Germline CDR1 reads SGHRS; CDR2 reads YFSETQ. The CDR3 has 14 amino acids. The CDR3 spells CASGHRGGTGELFF.

This chain uses TRBV13 with TRBJ2-7; TCRdb outputs TRBD2, but without DNA this stays unchecked. The CDR3 sequence is 14 residues long. Germline lookup yields CDR1 PRHDT and CDR2 FYEKMQ (reference sequence). The CDR3 protein is CASSFREGLYEQYF. The variable domain in full, with the rest retrieved from reference TRBV13 and TRBJ2-7, is AAGVIQSPRHLIKEKRETATLKCYPIPRHDTVYWYQQGPGQDPQFLISFYEKMQSDKGSIPDRFSAQQFSDYHSELNMSSLELGDSALYFCASSFREGLYEQYFGPGTRLTVT.

V is TRBV20-1 and J is TRBJ1-4; lacking DNA, the TRBD1 call made by TCRdb goes unchecked. CDR3 length: 13 residues. Germline CDR1 reads DFQATT; CDR2 reads SNEGSKA (reference sequence). CDR3 loop: CSAPTVVNEKLFF.

This sequence joins TRBV2 and TRBJ2-1; TCRdb selects TRBD1, and the lack of DNA leaves this call unchecked. The CDR3 length is 13 residues. Germline values: CDR1 SNHLY, CDR2 FYNNEI. This chain's CDR3 is CASLRDRGNEQFF. Together with reference TRBV2 and TRBJ2-1, the CDR3 gives the full variable domain: EPEVTQTPSHQVTQMGQEVILRCVPISNHLYFYWYRQILGQKVEFLVSFYNNEISEKSEIFDDQFSVERPDGSNFTLKIRSTKLEDSAMYFCASLRDRGNEQFFGPGTRLTVL.

The CDR3 reads CASSYSRDRPERGGTDTQYF. The gene calls are TRBV6-2 or TRBV6-3 and TRBJ2-3; the TRBD1 assignment by TCRdb is unverifiable without DNA. Germline V CDR1 and CDR2: MNHEY, SVGEGT. This CDR3 has 20 amino acids.

The chain employs TRBV5-1 and TRBJ2-1; the D gene TCRdb calls, TRBD1, cannot be checked with no DNA. The V gene's germline CDR1 is SGHRS and CDR2 YFSETQ. This CDR3 is 16 amino acids long. CDR3: CASSRGQGHSYNEQFF.

The CDR3 is CASSLVQISTSYNEQFF. V is TRBV5-5 and J is TRBJ2-1. The CDR3 totals 17 residues. In germline, CDR1 is SGHKS, CDR2 YYEKEE (reference sequence).

The CDR3 sequence: CASRGTGFQPQHF. The chain joins TRBV2 to TRBJ1-5; no DNA is available, so the TRBD1 call from TCRdb remains unchecked. The CDR3 has 13 amino acids. CDR1 and CDR2 from the germline V gene are SNHLY and FYNNEI.

V usage is TRBV29-1 and J usage is TRBJ2-6; TCRdb's D call of TRBD2 is untestable without DNA. CDR3 length equals 16 residues. CDR1 is SQVTM and CDR2 is ANQGSEA in the germline V gene. This CDR3 is CSAQREGDSGANVLTF.

The chain has TRBV7-9 and TRBJ2-1; TCRdb proposes TRBD2, but this gene call is untestable without DNA. Germline V gene data show CDR1 as SEHNR and CDR2 as FQNEAQ (reference sequence). The CDR3 runs to 12 residues. CDR3 in amino acids: CASSPLWNEQFF.

The V call is TRBV6-4, the J call TRBJ2-1; without DNA, the TCRdb call of TRBD1 cannot be checked. Germline CDR1 MRHNA, CDR2 SNTAGT. This CDR3 spans 14 amino acids. The CDR3 here is CASSVGAKYNEQFF.

The chain couples TRBV5-1 to TRBJ1-2; TCRdb indicates TRBD1, and absent DNA this call remains unverified. The CDR3 contains 15 residues. Germline V gene sequence: CDR1 SGHRS, CDR2 YFSETQ. CDR3 in amino acids: CASSSEQGQIYGYTF.

V usage is TRBV5-1 and J usage is TRBJ2-5; the D gene TCRdb calls, TRBD1, cannot be checked with no DNA. CDR3 length equals 18 residues. CDR1 and CDR2 (germline): SGHRS, YFSETQ. CDR3 residues: CASSSEGTPNPPVETQYF.

This chain uses TRBV12-3 or TRBV12-4 with TRBJ2-1; TCRdb selects TRBD1, and the lack of DNA leaves this call unchecked. This CDR3 comprises 15 residues. CDR3 protein: CASSLRGTEYNEQFF.